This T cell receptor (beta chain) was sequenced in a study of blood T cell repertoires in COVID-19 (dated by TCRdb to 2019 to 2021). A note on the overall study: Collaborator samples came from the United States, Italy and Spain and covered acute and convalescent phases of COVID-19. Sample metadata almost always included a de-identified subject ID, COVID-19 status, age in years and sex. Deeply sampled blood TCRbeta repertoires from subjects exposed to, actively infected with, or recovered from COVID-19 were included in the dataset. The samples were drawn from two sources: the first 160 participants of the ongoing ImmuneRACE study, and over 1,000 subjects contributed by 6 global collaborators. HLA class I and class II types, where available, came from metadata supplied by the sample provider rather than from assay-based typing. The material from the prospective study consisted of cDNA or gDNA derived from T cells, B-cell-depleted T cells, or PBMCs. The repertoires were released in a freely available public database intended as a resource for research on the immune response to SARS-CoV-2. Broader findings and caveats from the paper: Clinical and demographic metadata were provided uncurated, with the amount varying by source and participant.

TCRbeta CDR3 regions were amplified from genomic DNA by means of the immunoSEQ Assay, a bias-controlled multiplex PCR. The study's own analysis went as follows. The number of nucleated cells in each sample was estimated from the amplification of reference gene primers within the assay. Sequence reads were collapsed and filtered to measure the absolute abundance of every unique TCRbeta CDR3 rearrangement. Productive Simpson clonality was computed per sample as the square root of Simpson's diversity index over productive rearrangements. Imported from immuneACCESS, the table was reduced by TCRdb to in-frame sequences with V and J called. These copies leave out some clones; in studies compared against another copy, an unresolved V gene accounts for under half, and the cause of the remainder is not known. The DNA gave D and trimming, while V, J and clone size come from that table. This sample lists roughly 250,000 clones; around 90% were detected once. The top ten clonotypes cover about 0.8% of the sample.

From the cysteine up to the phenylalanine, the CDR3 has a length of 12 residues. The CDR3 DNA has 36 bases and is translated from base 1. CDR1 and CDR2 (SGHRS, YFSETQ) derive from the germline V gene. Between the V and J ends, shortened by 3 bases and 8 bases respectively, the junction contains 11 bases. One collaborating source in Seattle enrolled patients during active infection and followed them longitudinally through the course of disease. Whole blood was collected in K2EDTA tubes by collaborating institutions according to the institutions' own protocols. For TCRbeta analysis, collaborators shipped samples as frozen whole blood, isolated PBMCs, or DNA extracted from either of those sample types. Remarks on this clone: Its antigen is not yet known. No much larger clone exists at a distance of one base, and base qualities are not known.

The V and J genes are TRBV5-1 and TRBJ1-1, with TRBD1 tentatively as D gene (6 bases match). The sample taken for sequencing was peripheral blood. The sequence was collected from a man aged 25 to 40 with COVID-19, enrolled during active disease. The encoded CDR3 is CASSSRTGEAFF. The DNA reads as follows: TGCGCCAGCAGCTCCCGAACAGGGGAAGCTTTCTTT.